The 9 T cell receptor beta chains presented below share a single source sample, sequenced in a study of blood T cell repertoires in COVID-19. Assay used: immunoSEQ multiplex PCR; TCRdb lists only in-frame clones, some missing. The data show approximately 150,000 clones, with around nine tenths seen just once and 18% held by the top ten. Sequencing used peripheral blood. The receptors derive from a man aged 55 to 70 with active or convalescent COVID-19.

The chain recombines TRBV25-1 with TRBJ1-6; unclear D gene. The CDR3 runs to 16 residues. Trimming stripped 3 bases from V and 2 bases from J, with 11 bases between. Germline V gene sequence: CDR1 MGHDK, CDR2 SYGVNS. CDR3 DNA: TGTGCCAGCAGTGAGACGTCAGCGGCCTATAATTCACCCCTCCACTTT. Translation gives CASSETSAAYNSPLHF.

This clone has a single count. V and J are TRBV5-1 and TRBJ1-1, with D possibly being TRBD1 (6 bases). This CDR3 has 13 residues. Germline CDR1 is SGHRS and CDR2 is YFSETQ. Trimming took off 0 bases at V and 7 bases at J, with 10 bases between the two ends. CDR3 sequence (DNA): TGCGCCAGCAGCTTGGTTAGGACAGATGAAGCTTTCTTT. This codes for CASSLVRTDEAFF. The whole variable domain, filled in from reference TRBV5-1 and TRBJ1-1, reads KAGVTQTPRYLIKTRGQQVTLSCSPISGHRSVSWYQQTPGQGLQFLFEYFSETQRNKGNFPGRFSGRQFSNSRSEMNVSTLELGDSALYLCASSLVRTDEAFFGQGTRLTVV.

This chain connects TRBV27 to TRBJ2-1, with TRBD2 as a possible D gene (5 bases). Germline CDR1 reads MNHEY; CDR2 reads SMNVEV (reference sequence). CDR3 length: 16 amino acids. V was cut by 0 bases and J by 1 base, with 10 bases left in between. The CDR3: CASSLSWSGSYNEQFF. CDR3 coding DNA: TGTGCCAGCAGTTTATCGTGGAGCGGATCCTACAATGAGCAGTTCTTC.

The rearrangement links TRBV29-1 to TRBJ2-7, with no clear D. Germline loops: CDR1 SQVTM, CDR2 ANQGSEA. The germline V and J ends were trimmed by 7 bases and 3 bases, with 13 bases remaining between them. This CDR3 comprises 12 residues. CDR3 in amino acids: CSAEWHNYEQYF. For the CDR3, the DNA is TGCAGCGCCGAATGGCACAACTACGAGCAGTACTTC.

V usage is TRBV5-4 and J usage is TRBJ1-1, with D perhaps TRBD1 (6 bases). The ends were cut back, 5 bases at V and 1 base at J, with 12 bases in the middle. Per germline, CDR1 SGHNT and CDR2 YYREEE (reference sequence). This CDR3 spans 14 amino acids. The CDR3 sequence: CASSDRKQNTEAFF. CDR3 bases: TGTGCCAGCAGTGACAGGAAACAGAACACTGAAGCTTTCTTT.

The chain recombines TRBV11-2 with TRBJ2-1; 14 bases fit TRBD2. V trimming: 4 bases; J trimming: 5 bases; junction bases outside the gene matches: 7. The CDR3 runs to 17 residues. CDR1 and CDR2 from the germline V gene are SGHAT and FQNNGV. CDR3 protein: CASSWGTSGSRDNEQFF. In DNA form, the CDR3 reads TGTGCCAGCAGCTGGGGGACTAGCGGGAGTCGGGACAATGAGCAGTTCTTC.

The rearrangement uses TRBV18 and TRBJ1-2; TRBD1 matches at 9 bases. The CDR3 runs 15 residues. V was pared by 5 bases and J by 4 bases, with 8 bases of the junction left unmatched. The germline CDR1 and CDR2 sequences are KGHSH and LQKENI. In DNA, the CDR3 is TGTGCCAGCTCATTTGGGACAGGGCTGAGCTATGGCTACACCTTC. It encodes CASSFGTGLSYGYTF. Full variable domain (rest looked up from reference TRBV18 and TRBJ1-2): NAGVMQNPRHLVRRRGQEARLRCSPMKGHSHVYWYRQLPEEGLKFMVYLQKENIIDESGMPKERFSAEFPKEGPSILRIQQVVRGDSAAYFCASSFGTGLSYGYTFGSGTRLTVV.

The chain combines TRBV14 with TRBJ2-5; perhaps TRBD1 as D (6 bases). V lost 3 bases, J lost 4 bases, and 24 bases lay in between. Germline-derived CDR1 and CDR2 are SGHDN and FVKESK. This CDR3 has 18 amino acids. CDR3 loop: CASSHFISGTSRGETQYF. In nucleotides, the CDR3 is TGTGCCAGCAGCCATTTCATTTCCGGGACATCCCGCGGAGAGACCCAGTACTTC.

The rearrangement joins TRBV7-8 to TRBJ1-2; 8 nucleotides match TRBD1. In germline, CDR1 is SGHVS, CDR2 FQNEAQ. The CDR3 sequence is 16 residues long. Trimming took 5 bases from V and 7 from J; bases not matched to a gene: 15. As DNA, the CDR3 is TGTGCCAGCAGCCTTCGGACAGGGCCCCGATTGAGTGGCTACACCTTC. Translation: CASSLRTGPRLSGYTF. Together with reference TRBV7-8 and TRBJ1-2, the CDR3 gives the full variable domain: GAGVSQSPRYKVAKRGQDVALRCDPISGHVSLFWYQQALGQGPEFLTYFQNEAQLDKSGLPSDRFFAERPEGSVSTLKIQRTQQEDSAVYLCASSLRTGPRLSGYTFGSGTRLTVV.